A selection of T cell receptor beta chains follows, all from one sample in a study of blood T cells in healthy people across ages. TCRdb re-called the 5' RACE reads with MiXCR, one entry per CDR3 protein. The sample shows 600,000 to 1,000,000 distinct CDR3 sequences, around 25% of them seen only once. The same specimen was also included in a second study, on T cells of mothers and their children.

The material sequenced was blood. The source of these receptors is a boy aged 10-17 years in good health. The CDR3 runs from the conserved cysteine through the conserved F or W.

CDR3: CASSERAGVAGEQFF
J: TRBJ2-1
V: TRBV9

CDR3: CASSQDRDRVRPNYSGANVLTF
J: TRBJ2-6
V: TRBV3-1

CDR3: CASSHNRQGGGSPLHF
J: TRBJ1-6
V: TRBV4-3

CDR3: CASSSRSLGDTQYF
J: TRBJ2-3
V: TRBV7-2

CDR3: CASSSGQGASRGYTF
J: TRBJ1-2
V: TRBV28

CDR3: CASSSLTASSYNEQFF
J: TRBJ2-1
V: TRBV7-9

CDR3: CASSVDGRGAEAFF
J: TRBJ1-1
V: TRBV9

CDR3: CASSVMTGLEAFF
J: TRBJ1-1
V: TRBV9

CDR3: CASSQDGAGAYEQYF
J: TRBJ2-7
V: TRBV4-3

CDR3: CASSPGPATYNEQFF
J: TRBJ2-1
V: TRBV18

CDR3: CASSFGQGRFGGYTF
J: TRBJ1-2
V: TRBV7-9

CDR3: CASSIDPRSYNEQFF
J: TRBJ2-1
V: TRBV19

CDR3: CASSTLPPGAVYNEQFF
J: TRBJ2-1
V: TRBV5-1

CDR3: CASSSRAHRATQYF
J: TRBJ2-5
V: TRBV11-1

CDR3: CASTTFGVAEAFF
J: TRBJ1-1
V: TRBV7-2

CDR3: CASSEYYGYTF
J: TRBJ1-2
V: TRBV25-1

CDR3: CAISEGVDYGYTF
J: TRBJ1-2
V: TRBV10-3

CDR3: CASSPASPQETQYF
J: TRBJ2-5
V: TRBV18

CDR3: CASSLLRGAGNEQFF
J: TRBJ2-1
V: TRBV7-3

CDR3: CASSQAGLAGGPNTGELFF
J: TRBJ2-2
V: TRBV4-3

CDR3: CAISEPDRGRNEQFF
J: TRBJ2-1
V: TRBV10-3

CDR3: CASSTGLNTEAFF
J: TRBJ1-1
V: TRBV6-2/TRBV6-3

CDR3: CASSSRQATNEKLFF
J: TRBJ1-4
V: TRBV7-9

CDR3: CATSTEGRMNTEAFF
J: TRBJ1-1
V: TRBV15

CDR3: CAIGTGTYEQYF
J: TRBJ2-7
V: TRBV10-3

CDR3: CASSQVPGGAYEQYF
J: TRBJ2-7
V: TRBV4-1

CDR3: CASSLETNTEAFF
J: TRBJ1-1
V: TRBV7-2

CDR3: CASRQAGTGYEQYF
J: TRBJ2-7
V: TRBV14

CDR3: CSAPPASGRGETQYF
J: TRBJ2-5
V: TRBV29-1

CDR3: CASSQTLTQETQYF
J: TRBJ2-5
V: TRBV4-3

CDR3: CASTPGQQYNEQFF
J: TRBJ2-1
V: TRBV5-1

CDR3: CSAKGQNTEAFF
J: TRBJ1-1
V: TRBV20-1

CDR3: CASSQSWQGAYGYTF
J: TRBJ1-2
V: TRBV7-2